Below, 20 T cell receptor beta chains from the same sample are listed, as sequenced in a study of spatial heterogeneity in lung cancer. Time point: sample taken at primary tumor resection. TCRdb reprocessed the 5' RACE reads with MiXCR, giving one entry per CDR3 protein. This table has 3,500 or so distinct CDR3 sequences, around 9.8% appearing once. The sample was normal lung tissue next to the tumor, taken at surgery. The receptor source for this set is a male donor with early-stage non-small cell lung cancer.

By share of the sample, this clonotype is medium-sized (0.01 to 0.1%). This chain uses TRBV3-2 with TRBJ2-7; the table's D call TRBD2 went unverified against the DNA. TRBV3-2 is flagged as a pseudogene. This CDR3 has 17 amino acids. CDR3 DNA sequence: TGTGCCAGCAGCCAACCCGAACTAGCGGGACCTCACTACGAGCAGTACTTC. Translation: CASSQPELAGPHYEQYF.

This clonotype was recorded at least ten times. V gene TRBV28 combines with J gene TRBJ1-5, with D unresolved. V lost 5 bases and J 10 bases, leaving 21 bases between the germline ends. In germline, CDR1 is MDHEN, CDR2 SYDVKM. This CDR3 has 15 amino acids. Here the CDR3 DNA reads TGTGCCAGCAGTCCCGACGACCGCAACGAGCGACCCCAGCATTTT. The encoded protein is CASSPDDRNERPQHF.

This clonotype is deemed medium-sized (0.01 to 0.1%). The chain links TRBV20-1 to TRBJ2-2; 11 bases fit TRBD2. This CDR3 contains 17 residues. Germline CDR1 reads DFQATT; CDR2 reads SNEGSKA (reference sequence). V was clipped by 4 bases and J by 6 bases; unmatched bases: 13. CDR3 coding DNA: TGCAGTGCTATACCCACCGGACTAGCGGGTGATCCCGGGGAGCTGTTTTTT. The encoded protein is CSAIPTGLAGDPGELFF.

This clonotype is termed medium-sized. J is TRBJ2-1 and V is TRBV6-4, with 9 bases fitting TRBD1. The germline gives CDR1 MRHNA, CDR2 SNTAGT. The CDR3 totals 15 residues. The J segment lost 7 bases and the V segment lost 4 bases, leaving 8 bases of the junction unmatched. The CDR3 nucleotides read TGTGCCAGCAGTGCCTCGGGGACAGGGAGAAATGAGCAGTTCTTC. The encoded protein is CASSASGTGRNEQFF.

This chain links TRBV27 with TRBJ2-7; the match to TRBD2 covers 7 bases. CDR1 and CDR2 from the germline V gene are MNHEY and SMNVEV (reference sequence). J was trimmed by 2 bases and V by 3 bases; bases with no gene match: 7. This CDR3 spans 15 amino acids. CDR3 DNA sequence: TGTGCCAGCAGTTTGTGGGCTAGCGGCCCCTACGAGCAGTACTTC. It yields the protein CASSLWASGPYEQYF.

By share, this clonotype counts as medium-sized. V and J are TRBV28 and TRBJ1-5; D is undetermined. The CDR3 is 13 residues long. V lost 2 bases and J 11 bases, leaving 13 bases between the germline ends. In germline, CDR1 is MDHEN, CDR2 SYDVKM. The CDR3 protein is CASSLIHAPAQHF. CDR3 coding DNA: TGTGCCAGCAGTTTAATACATGCTCCAGCCCAGCATTTT.

Ten or more counts support this clonotype. V gene TRBV30 combines with J gene TRBJ1-1; TRBD1 aligns across 11 bases. Trimming took 0 bases from V and 0 from J; bases not matched to a gene: 9. Germline-derived CDR1 and CDR2 are GTSNPN and SVGIG (reference sequence). This CDR3 is built from 18 residues. As DNA, the CDR3 is TGTGCCTGGAGTGTACTGCTCGGGGACAGGGGGATGAACACTGAAGCTTTCTTT. Amino acids: CAWSVLLGDRGMNTEAFF.

This clonotype was recorded at least ten times. This chain uses TRBV14 with TRBJ2-3; perhaps TRBD2 as D (6 bases). Per the germline V gene, CDR1 is SGHDN and CDR2 is FVKESK. CDR3 size: 16 residues. The V gene lost 3 bases and the J gene lost 0 bases, with 13 bases spanning the gap. CDR3 coding DNA: TGTGCCAGCAGCCACTTTCGGGGGACTAGCACAGATACGCAGTATTTT. Its translation: CASSHFRGTSTDTQYF.

This clonotype qualifies as medium-sized. The gene calls are TRBV7-9 and TRBJ2-3; 9 positions agree with TRBD2. There are 15 residues in the CDR3. Unmatched junction bases numbered 5, after V lost 2 bases and J lost 5 bases. Germline CDR1 and CDR2: SEHNR and FQNEAQ (reference sequence). The CDR3 coding sequence is TGTGCCAGCAGCTTAACAGCGGGGGGAATAGATACGCAGTATTTT. Encoded protein: CASSLTAGGIDTQYF.

This clonotype was picked up a small number of times. The J gene is TRBJ1-1, the V gene TRBV6-1, with D maybe TRBD1 (6 bases). Germline V gives CDR1 MNHNS, CDR2 SASEGT. Trimming shortened V by 2 bases and J by 9 bases, and 10 bases separated the two germline ends. The CDR3 consists of 12 residues. CDR3 residues: CASSERGHKAFF. For the CDR3, the DNA is TGTGCCAGCAGTGAACGGGGGCATAAAGCTTTCTTT.

This clonotype occurred a few times. The rearrangement uses TRBV6-4 and TRBJ2-1; D not resolved. V was shortened by 2 bases and J by 6 bases, with 8 bases between the two germline ends. The CDR3 contains 13 residues. Per germline, CDR1 MRHNA and CDR2 SNTAGT. In DNA, the CDR3 is TGTGCCAGCAGTGACCCGACTGGCAATGAGCAGTTCTTC. Translated, it gives CASSDPTGNEQFF.

This clonotype is labeled as medium-sized. CDR3 sequence reads: CASSSMETVSTDTQYF. The CDR3 coding sequence is TGTGCCAGCAGCTCCATGGAGACCGTTAGCACAGATACGCAGTATTTT. The chain is built from TRBV5-5 and TRBJ2-3; D not resolved. Looked up from germline, CDR1 is SGHKS and CDR2 is YYEKEE (reference sequence). Trimming took 3 bases from V and 0 from J, leaving 14 bases between them. The CDR3 runs to 16 residues.

This chain uses TRBV28 with TRBJ2-5; the match to TRBD2 covers 7 bases. Germline lookup yields CDR1 MDHEN and CDR2 SYDVKM. The V and J ends lost 3 bases and 5 bases, in that order; junction bases with no gene match: 0. The CDR3 has 12 residues. CDR3 region: CASSFGRETQYF. The CDR3 region has the DNA TGTGCCAGCAGTTTCGGGAGGGAGACCCAGTACTTC.

The chain carries TRBV5-5 and TRBJ2-7, with 8 bases fitting TRBD1. Germline V gene lookup returns CDR1 SGHKS and CDR2 YYEKEE (reference sequence). This CDR3 comprises 15 residues. Trimming took 2 bases from V and 2 from J; bases not matched to a gene: 6. The CDR3 DNA follows: TGTGCCAGCAGCTTCGTGGCAGGGGGCCCCTACGAGCAGTACTTC. Translated: CASSFVAGGPYEQYF.

This clonotype is medium-sized in the sample. The chain carries TRBV10-3 and TRBJ2-1; TRBD2 is a possible D gene (6 bases). Germline assignment: CDR1 ENHRY and CDR2 SYGVKD. This CDR3 region has 17 residues. With 7 bases removed from V and 0 bases from J, the gap between germline ends came to 19 bases. In nucleotides, the CDR3 is TGTGCCATCAAAAGGGATAGCGGAGGGGTCTCCTACAATGAGCAGTTCTTC. This sequence encodes CAIKRDSGGVSYNEQFF.

By its share, this clonotype is medium-sized (0.01 to 0.1%). V usage is TRBV6-5 and J usage is TRBJ1-4, with a weak D call TRBD1 (5 bases). The CDR3 consists of 14 residues. Germline V gene sequence: CDR1 MNHEY, CDR2 SVGAGI. Trimming removed 2 bases from V and 9 bases from J, with 13 bases in between. The CDR3 region is CASSYGGGIQKLFF. The CDR3 DNA reads as TGTGCCAGCAGTTACGGGGGGGGGATTCAAAAACTGTTTTTT.

The chain combines TRBV2 with TRBJ2-6, with 10 nucleotides matching TRBD1. The ends lost 7 bases at V and 4 bases at J; junction bases unmatched: 4. The CDR3 has 15 amino acids. Germline lookup yields CDR1 SNHLY and CDR2 FYNNEI. The CDR3 loop is CASTGTGVGANVLTF. The CDR3 DNA follows: TGTGCCAGCACCGGGACAGGGGTCGGGGCCAACGTCCTGACTTTC.

This clonotype was observed many times. The chain employs TRBV11-2 and TRBJ2-7; D possibly corresponds to TRBD1 (6 bases). Germline values: CDR1 SGHAT, CDR2 FQNNGV. V was cut by 8 bases and J by 6 bases, with 26 bases left in between. The CDR3 has 16 residues. The CDR3 loop reads CASAGLVQGMNSEQYF. The CDR3 region has the DNA TGTGCCAGCGCTGGATTGGTACAGGGTATGAATAGCGAGCAGTACTTC.

This clonotype was counted at least ten times. The CDR3 reads CASSVVFAGVDEQFF. CDR3 coding DNA: TGTGCCAGCAGCGTAGTATTTGCGGGGGTCGATGAGCAGTTCTTC. The chain links TRBV9 to TRBJ2-1; 7 nucleotides line up with TRBD2. The CDR3 has 15 amino acids. J gave up 8 bases and V 0 bases, and 8 bases lay outside the gene matches. The germline V gene encodes CDR1 SGDLS and CDR2 YYNGEE.

This clonotype came up many times. The chain joins TRBV2 to TRBJ2-7; D might be TRBD1 (6 bases). V lost 1 base and J lost 1, with 14 bases in between. CDR1 is SNHLY and CDR2 is FYNNEI in the germline V gene. This CDR3 has 16 residues. The CDR3 protein is CASSEGPTGVSYEQYF. The CDR3 DNA is TGTGCCAGCAGTGAAGGGCCGACAGGCGTATCCTACGAGCAGTACTTC.